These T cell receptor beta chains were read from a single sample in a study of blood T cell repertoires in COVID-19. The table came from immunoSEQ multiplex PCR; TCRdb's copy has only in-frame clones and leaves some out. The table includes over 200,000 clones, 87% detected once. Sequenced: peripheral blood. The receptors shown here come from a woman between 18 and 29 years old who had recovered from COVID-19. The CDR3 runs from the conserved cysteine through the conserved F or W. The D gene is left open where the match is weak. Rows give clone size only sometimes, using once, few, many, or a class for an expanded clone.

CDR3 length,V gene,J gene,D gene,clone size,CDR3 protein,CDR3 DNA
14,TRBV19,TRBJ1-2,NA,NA,CASSTPDRLWGYTF,TGTGCCAGTAGTACCCCCGACAGGCTTTGGGGCTACACCTTC
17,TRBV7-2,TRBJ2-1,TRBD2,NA,CASSRPERGSSYNEQFF,TGTGCCAGCAGCCGCCCGGAGCGGGGGAGCTCCTACAATGAGCAGTTCTTC
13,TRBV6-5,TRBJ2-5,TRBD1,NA,CASSWTGVETQYF,TGTGCCAGCAGCTGGACAGGGGTAGAGACCCAGTACTTC
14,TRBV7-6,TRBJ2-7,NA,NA,CASSLTPSSYEQYF,TGTGCCAGCAGCTTGACACCAAGCTCCTACGAGCAGTACTTC
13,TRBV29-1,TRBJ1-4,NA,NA,CSAFDRQNEKLFF,TGCAGCGCCTTTGACAGACAGAATGAAAAACTGTTTTTT
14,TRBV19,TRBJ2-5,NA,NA,CASSILGFQETQYF,TGTGCCAGTAGTATCCTAGGATTCCAAGAGACCCAGTACTTC
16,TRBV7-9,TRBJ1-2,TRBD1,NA,CASSLVERQGTYGYTF,TGTGCCAGCAGCTTAGTCGAACGACAGGGGACCTATGGCTACACCTTC
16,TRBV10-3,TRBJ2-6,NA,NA,CAISGPGSSGANVLTF,TGTGCCATCAGTGGCCCAGGGTCCTCTGGGGCCAACGTCCTGACTTTC
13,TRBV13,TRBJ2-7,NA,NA,CASRGQGSYEQYF,TGTGCCAGCAGGGGTCAGGGCTCCTACGAGCAGTACTTC
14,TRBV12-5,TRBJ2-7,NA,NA,CASAVDRNYYEQYF,TGTGCTAGTGCCGTCGACAGGAACTATTACGAGCAGTACTTC
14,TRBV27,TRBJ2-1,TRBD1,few,CASSPPDRFVEQFF,TGTGCCAGCAGTCCGCCGGACAGGTTCGTTGAGCAGTTCTTC
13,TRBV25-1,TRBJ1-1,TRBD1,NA,CASSQGAHTEAFF,TGTGCCAGCAGTCAGGGGGCGCACACTGAAGCTTTCTTT
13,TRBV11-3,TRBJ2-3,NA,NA,CASSLLATDTQYF,TGTGCCAGCAGCTTATTAGCCACAGATACGCAGTATTTT
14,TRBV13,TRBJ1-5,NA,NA,CASSPGLDNQPQHF,TGTGCCAGCAGCCCGGGACTGGACAATCAGCCCCAGCATTTT
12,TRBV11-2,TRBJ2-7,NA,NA,CASSQGSVEQYF,TGTGCCAGCAGCCAGGGTTCCGTTGAGCAGTACTTC
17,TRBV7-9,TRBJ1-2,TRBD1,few,CASSSGVGTVITYGYTF,TGTGCCAGCAGCTCCGGTGTCGGGACAGTGATAACTTATGGCTACACCTTC
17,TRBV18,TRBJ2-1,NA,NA,CASSPGLPPPYYNEQFF,TGTGCCAGCTCACCCGGACTACCACCACCGTACTACAATGAGCAGTTCTTC
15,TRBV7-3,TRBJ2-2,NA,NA,CASSPNRELNGELFF,TGTGCCAGCAGTCCGAATCGGGAGTTAAACGGGGAGCTGTTTTTT
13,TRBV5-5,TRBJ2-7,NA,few,CASSEGEFYEQYF,TGTGCCAGCAGTGAGGGGGAATTCTACGAGCAGTACTTC
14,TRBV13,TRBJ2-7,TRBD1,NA,CASQAGQGPYEQYF,TGTGCCAGCCAAGCGGGACAGGGACCGTACGAGCAGTACTTC
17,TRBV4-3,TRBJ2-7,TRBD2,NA,CASSQVGLAGGPYEQYF,TGCGCCAGCAGCCAAGTGGGACTAGCGGGAGGGCCCTACGAGCAGTACTTC
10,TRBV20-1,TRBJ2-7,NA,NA,CSAGSNEQYF,TGCAGTGCCGGGTCCAACGAGCAGTACTTC
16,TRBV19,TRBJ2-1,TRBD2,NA,CASSIGAGVSNNEQFF,TGTGCCAGTAGTATAGGAGCGGGAGTATCAAACAATGAGCAGTTCTTC
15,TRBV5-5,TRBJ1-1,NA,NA,CASSLVNGVKTEAFF,TGTGCCAGCAGCTTGGTTAACGGGGTGAAGACTGAAGCTTTCTTT
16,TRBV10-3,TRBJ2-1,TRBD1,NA,CAISESGTGINNEQFF,TGTGCCATCAGTGAGTCGGGGACAGGAATTAACAATGAGCAGTTCTTC
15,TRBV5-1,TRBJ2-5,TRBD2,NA,CASSLSGREQETQYF,TGCGCCAGCAGCCTTAGCGGGAGAGAGCAAGAGACCCAGTACTTC
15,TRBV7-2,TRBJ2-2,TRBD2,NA,CASSLNLAGTGELFF,TGTGCCAGCAGCTTAAATCTAGCGGGCACCGGGGAGCTGTTTTTT
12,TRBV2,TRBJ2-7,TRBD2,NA,CASGPGGYEQYF,TGTGCCAGCGGGCCGGGGGGCTACGAGCAGTACTTC
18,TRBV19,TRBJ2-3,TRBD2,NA,CASSFFGTSVYGTDTQYF,TGTGCCAGTAGTTTTTTCGGGACTAGCGTGTACGGGACAGATACGCAGTATTTT
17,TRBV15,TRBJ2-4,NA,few,CATSRDREAGVYSIQYF,TGTGCCACCAGCAGAGATCGAGAGGCAGGGGTTTACAGCATTCAGTACTTC
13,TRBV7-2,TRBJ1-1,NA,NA,CASSLQGYTEAFF,TGTGCCAGCAGCTTACAGGGCTACACTGAAGCTTTCTTT
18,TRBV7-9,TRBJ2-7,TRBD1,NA,CASSSKRLDRLGTHEQYF,TGTGCCAGCAGCTCGAAGCGCTTGGACAGGCTTGGAACCCACGAGCAGTACTTC
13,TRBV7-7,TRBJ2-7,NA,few,CASSLSVAGEQYF,TGTGCCAGCAGCTTATCGGTTGCGGGAGAGCAGTACTTC
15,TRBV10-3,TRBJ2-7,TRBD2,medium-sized,CAISDSTSGAYEQYF,TGTGCCATCAGTGACTCGACTAGCGGGGCTTACGAGCAGTACTTC
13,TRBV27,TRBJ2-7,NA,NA,CASSEAGTYEQYF,TGTGCCAGCAGTGAGGCAGGGACCTACGAGCAGTACTTC
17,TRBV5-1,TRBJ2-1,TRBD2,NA,CASSLGGGGLAINEQFF,TGCGCCAGCAGCTTGGGTGGTGGGGGACTAGCAATTAATGAGCAGTTCTTC
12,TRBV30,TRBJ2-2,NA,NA,CAYSENTGELFF,TGTGCCTACTCCGAGAACACCGGGGAGCTGTTTTTT
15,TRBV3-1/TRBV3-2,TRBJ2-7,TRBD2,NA,CASSQDAGVRYEQYF,TGTGCCAGCAGCCAAGACGCGGGAGTGAGGTACGAGCAGTACTTC
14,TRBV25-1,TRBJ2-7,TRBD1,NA,CASSARDSSYEQYF,TGTGCCAGCAGTGCCCGGGACAGCTCCTACGAGCAGTACTTC
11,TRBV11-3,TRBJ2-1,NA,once,CASSSGNQQFF,TGTGCCAGCAGCTCCGGGAACCAGCAGTTCTTC
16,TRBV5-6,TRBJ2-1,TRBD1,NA,CASSRLDRGRSNEQFF,TGTGCCAGCAGCCGCCTCGACAGGGGGCGCAGCAATGAGCAGTTCTTC
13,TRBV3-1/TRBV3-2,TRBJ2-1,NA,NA,CASSSQGNNEQFF,TGTGCCAGCAGCTCACAGGGAAACAATGAGCAGTTCTTC
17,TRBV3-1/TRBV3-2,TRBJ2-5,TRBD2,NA,CASSLFLGAGGLETQYF,TGTGCCAGCAGCCTCTTCCTAGGGGCGGGAGGCCTAGAGACCCAGTACTTC